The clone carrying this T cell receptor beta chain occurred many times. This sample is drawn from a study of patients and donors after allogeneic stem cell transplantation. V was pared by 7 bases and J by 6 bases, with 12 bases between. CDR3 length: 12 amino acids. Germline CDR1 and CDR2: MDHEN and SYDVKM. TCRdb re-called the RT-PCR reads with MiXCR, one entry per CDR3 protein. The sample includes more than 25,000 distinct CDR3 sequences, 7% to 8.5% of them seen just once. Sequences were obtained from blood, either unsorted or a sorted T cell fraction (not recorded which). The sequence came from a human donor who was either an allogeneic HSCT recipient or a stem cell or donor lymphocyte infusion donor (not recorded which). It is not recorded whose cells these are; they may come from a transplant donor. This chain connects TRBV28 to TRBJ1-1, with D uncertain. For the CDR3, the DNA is TGTGCCAGCACTTTGCCGGGGTCTGAAGCTTTCTTT. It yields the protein CASTLPGSEAFF.